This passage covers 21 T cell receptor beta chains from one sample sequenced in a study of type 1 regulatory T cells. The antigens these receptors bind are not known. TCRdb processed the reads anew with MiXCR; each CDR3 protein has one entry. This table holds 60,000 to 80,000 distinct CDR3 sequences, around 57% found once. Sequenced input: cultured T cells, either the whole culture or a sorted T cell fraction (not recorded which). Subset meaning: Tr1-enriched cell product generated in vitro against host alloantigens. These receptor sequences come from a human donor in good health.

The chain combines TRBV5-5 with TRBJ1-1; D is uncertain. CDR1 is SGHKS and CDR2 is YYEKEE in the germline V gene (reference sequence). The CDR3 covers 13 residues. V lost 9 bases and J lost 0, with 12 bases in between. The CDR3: CATAGELNTEAFF. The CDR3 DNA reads TGTGCCACCGCGGGAGAATTGAACACTGAAGCTTTCTTT.

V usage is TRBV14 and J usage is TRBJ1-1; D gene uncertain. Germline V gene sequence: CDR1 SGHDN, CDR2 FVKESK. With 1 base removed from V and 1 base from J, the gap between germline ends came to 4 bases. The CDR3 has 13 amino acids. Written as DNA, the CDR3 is TGTGCCAGCAGCCAAGGACGGAACACTGAAGCTTTCTTT. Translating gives CASSQGRNTEAFF.

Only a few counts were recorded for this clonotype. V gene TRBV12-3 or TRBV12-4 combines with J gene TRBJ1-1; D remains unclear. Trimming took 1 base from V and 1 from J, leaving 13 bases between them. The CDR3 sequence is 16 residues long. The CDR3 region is CASSLGGRVRNTEAFF. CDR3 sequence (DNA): TGTGCCAGCAGTTTAGGTGGAAGGGTCAGGAACACTGAAGCTTTCTTT.

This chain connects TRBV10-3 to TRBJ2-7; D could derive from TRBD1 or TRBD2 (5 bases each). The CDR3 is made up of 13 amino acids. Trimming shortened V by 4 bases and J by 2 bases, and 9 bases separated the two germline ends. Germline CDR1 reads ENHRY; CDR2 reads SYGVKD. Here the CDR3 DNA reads TGTGCCATCAGTGGGGGGACGCCCTACGAGCAGTACTTC. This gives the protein CAISGGTPYEQYF.

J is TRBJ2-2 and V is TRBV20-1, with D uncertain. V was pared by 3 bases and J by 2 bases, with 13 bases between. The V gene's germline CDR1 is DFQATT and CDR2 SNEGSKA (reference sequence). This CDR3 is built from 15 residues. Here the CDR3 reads CSASRPPLNTGELFF. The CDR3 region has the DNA TGCAGTGCTAGCAGACCGCCGTTAAACACCGGGGAGCTGTTTTTT.

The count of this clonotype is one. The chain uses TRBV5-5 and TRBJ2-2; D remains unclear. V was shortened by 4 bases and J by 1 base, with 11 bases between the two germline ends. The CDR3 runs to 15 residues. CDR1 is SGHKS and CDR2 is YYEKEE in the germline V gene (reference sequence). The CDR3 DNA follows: TGTGCCAGCAGCCAAAGTCGGCAGAACACCGGGGAGCTGTTTTTT. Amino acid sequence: CASSQSRQNTGELFF. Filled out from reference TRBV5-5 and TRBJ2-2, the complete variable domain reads DAGVTQSPTHLIKTRGQQVTLRCSPISGHKSVSWYQQVLGQGPQFIFQYYEKEERGRGNFPDRFSARQFPNYSSELNVNALLLGDSALYLCASSQSRQNTGELFFGEGSRLTVL.

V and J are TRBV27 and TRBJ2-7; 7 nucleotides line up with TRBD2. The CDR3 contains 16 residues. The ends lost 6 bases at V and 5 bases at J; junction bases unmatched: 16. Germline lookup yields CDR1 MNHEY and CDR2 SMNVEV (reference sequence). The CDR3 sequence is CASRRSSGVGFNEQYF. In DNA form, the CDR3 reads TGTGCCAGCAGACGTTCTAGCGGAGTGGGGTTTAACGAGCAGTACTTC.

The chain's CDR3 is CASSESDSLSAFF. For the CDR3, the DNA is TGCGCCAGCAGTGAGTCGGACAGTCTATCAGCTTTCTTT. The gene calls are TRBV10-1 and TRBJ1-1, with a possible D match to TRBD1 (6 bases). The CDR3 runs to 13 residues. V lost 0 bases, J lost 10 bases, and 12 bases lay in between. The germline CDR1 and CDR2 sequences are WNHNN and SYGVQD (reference sequence).

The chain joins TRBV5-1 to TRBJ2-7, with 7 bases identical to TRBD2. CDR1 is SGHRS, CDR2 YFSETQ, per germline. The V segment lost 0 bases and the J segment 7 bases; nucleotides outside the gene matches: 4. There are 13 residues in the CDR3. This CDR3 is CASSLVLADEQYF. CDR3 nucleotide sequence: TGCGCCAGCAGCTTGGTTCTAGCGGATGAGCAGTACTTC.

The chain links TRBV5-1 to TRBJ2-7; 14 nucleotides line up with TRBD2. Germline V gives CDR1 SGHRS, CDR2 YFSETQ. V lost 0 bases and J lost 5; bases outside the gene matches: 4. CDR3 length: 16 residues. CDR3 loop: CASSLAGLAGGNEQYF. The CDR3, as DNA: TGCGCCAGCAGCTTGGCAGGACTAGCGGGAGGAAACGAGCAGTACTTC.

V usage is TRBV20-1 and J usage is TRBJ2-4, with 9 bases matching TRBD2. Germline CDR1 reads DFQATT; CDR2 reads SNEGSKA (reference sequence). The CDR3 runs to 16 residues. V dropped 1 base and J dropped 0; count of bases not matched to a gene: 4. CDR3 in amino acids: CSARGASGIAKNIQYF. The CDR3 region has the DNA TGCAGTGCTAGAGGGGCTAGCGGGATAGCCAAAAACATTCAGTACTTC.

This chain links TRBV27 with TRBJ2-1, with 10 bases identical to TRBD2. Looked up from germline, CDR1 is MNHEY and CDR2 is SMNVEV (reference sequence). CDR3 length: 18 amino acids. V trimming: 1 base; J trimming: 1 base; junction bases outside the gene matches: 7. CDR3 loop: CASSLYSSGSSSYNEQFF. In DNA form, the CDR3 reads TGTGCCAGCAGTTTATATTCTAGCGGGAGTTCGTCCTACAATGAGCAGTTCTTC.

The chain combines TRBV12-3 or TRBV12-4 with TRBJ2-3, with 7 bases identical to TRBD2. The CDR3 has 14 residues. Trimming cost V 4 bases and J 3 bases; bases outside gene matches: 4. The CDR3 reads CASSSWRETDTQYF. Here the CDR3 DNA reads TGTGCCAGCAGTTCTTGGCGGGAGACAGATACGCAGTATTTT.

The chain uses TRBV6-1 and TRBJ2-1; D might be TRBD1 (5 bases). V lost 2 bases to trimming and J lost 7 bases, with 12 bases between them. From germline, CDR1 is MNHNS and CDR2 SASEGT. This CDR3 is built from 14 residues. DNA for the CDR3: TGTGCCAGCAGTGAATCGAGCAGGGATAATGAGCAGTTCTTC. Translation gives CASSESSRDNEQFF.

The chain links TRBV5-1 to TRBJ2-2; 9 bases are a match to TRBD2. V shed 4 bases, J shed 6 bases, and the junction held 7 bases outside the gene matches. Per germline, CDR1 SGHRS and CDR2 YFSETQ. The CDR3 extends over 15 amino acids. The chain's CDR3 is CASSPVVAGAGELFF. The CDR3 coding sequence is TGCGCCAGCAGCCCGGTCGTAGCGGGAGCCGGGGAGCTGTTTTTT.

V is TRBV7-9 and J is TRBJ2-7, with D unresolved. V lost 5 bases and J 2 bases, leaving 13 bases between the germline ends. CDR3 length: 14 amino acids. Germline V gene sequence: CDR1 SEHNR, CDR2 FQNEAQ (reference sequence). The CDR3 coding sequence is TGTGCCAGCAGCGCCATTTCTGGAGCCTACGAGCAGTACTTC. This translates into CASSAISGAYEQYF.

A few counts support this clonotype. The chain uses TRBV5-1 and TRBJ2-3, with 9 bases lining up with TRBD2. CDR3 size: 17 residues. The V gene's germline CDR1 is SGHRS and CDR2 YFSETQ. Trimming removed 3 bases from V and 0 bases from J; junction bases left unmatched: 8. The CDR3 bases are TGCGCCAGCAGCTCGGGAATGACTAGCGGAAGCACAGATACGCAGTATTTT. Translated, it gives CASSSGMTSGSTDTQYF. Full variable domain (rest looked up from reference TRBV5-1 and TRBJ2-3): KAGVTQTPRYLIKTRGQQVTLSCSPISGHRSVSWYQQTPGQGLQFLFEYFSETQRNKGNFPGRFSGRQFSNSRSEMNVSTLELGDSALYLCASSSGMTSGSTDTQYFGPGTRLTVL.

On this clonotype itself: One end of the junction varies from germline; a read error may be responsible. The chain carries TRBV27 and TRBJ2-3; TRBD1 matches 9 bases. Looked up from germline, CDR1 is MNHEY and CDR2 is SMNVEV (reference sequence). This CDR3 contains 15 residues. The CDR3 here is CASNLQGASTDTQYF. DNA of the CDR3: TGTGCCAGCAATTTACAGGGGGCCAGCACAGATACGCAGTATTTT.

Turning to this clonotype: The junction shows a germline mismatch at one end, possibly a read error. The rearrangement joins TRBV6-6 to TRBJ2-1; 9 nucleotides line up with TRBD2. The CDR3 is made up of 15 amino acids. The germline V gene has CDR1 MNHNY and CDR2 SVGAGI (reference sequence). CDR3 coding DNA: TGTGCCAGCAGTTACGTAGCGGGAGCCGACAATGAGCGGTTCTTC. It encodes CASSYVAGADNERFF.

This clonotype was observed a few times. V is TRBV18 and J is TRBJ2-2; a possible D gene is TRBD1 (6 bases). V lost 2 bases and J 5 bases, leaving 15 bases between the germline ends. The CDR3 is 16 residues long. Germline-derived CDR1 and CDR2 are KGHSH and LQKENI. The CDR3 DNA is TGTGCCAGCTCACCAAAAGGGGGAATTTCGACCGGGGAGCTGTTTTTT. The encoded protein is CASSPKGGISTGELFF.

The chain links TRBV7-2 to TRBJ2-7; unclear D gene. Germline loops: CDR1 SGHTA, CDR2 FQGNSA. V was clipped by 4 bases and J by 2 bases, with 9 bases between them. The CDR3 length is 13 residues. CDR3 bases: TGTGCCAGCAGCTCAGGAGATCCCTACGAGCAGTACTTC. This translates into CASSSGDPYEQYF.